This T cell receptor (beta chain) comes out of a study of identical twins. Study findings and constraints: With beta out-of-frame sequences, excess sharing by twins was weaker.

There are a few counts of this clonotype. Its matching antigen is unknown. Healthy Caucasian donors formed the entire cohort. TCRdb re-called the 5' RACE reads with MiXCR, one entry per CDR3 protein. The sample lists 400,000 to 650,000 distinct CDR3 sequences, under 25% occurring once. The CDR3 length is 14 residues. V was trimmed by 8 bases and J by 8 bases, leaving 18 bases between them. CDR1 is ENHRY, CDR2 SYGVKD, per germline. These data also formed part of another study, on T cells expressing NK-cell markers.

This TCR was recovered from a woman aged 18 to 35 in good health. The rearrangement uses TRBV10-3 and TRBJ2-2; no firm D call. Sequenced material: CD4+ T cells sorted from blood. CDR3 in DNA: TGTGCCATCTCAAATTCAGGCCGTGGGGGGGAGCTGTTTTTT. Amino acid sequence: CAISNSGRGGELFF.